The 32 T cell receptor beta chains below were found in one sample sequenced in a study of blood T cell repertoires in COVID-19 (dated by TCRdb to 2020 to 2021). The method was the immunoSEQ multiplex PCR assay. In its TCRdb copy, this immuneACCESS table keeps in-frame sequences only and misses some clones. Where compared with another copy, unresolved V genes explain less than half of these, and the others have no known cause. In all, the sample holds tens of thousands of clones, and more than 85% of those were seen once. The ten largest clonotypes hold 1% of the sample. The material sequenced was peripheral blood. The receptor source for this set is a man between 65 and 80 years old with acute or convalescent COVID-19.

This chain connects TRBV19 to TRBJ1-5; D is possibly TRBD1 (5 bases). CDR3 length equals 13 residues. Trimming stripped 7 bases from V and 4 bases from J, with 11 bases between. Germline-derived CDR1 and CDR2 are LNHDA and SQIVND (reference sequence). The CDR3 DNA sequence: TGTGCCAGTACCTTGGGGGGAAATCAGCCCCAGCATTTT. As protein: CASTLGGNQPQHF. Supplemented by reference TRBV19 and TRBJ1-5, the full variable domain reads DGGITQSPKYLFRKEGQNVTLSCEQNLNHDAMYWYRQDPGQGLRLIYYSQIVNDFQKGDIAEGYSVSREKKESFPLTVTSAQKNPTAFYLCASTLGGNQPQHFGDGTRLSIL.

This chain joins TRBV9 and TRBJ2-5, with 9 positions matching TRBD2. From germline, CDR1 is SGDLS and CDR2 YYNGEE. This CDR3 has 17 amino acids. J was trimmed by 4 bases and V by 0 bases; bases with no gene match: 10. The DNA for the CDR3 is TGTGCCAGCAGCGTAGATGCGGGGGGGCGGGTTCGAGAGACCCAGTACTTC. Protein: CASSVDAGGRVRETQYF.

The V and J genes are TRBV5-1 and TRBJ2-7; D is uncertain. The length of the CDR3 is 14 residues. V gave up 7 bases and J gave up 3 bases, with 17 bases separating them. The germline V gene has CDR1 SGHRS and CDR2 YFSETQ. The CDR3 region is CASRELQENYEQYF. CDR3 bases: TGCGCCAGCCGCGAGCTTCAGGAAAACTACGAGCAGTACTTC.

The chain combines TRBV7-9 with TRBJ2-1, with TRBD2 as a possible D gene (6 bases). The germline gives CDR1 SEHNR, CDR2 FQNEAQ (reference sequence). CDR3 length: 15 residues. V was clipped by 0 bases and J by 0 bases, with 6 bases between them. DNA of the CDR3: TGTGCCAGCAGCTTAGCCGGGAGCTCCTACAATGAGCAGTTCTTC. Translating gives CASSLAGSSYNEQFF.

The chain is built from TRBV9 and TRBJ1-6; 7 nucleotides line up with TRBD1. Germline-derived CDR1 and CDR2 are SGDLS and YYNGEE. The CDR3 covers 15 residues. V lost 3 bases and J lost 7; bases outside the gene matches: 7. CDR3 loop: CASSGTTGPNSPLHF. CDR3 nucleotides: TGTGCCAGCAGCGGGACGACAGGGCCAAATTCACCCCTCCACTTT.

This clone has a single count. The chain carries TRBV10-3 and TRBJ2-6; 14 bases align to TRBD2. The CDR3 consists of 19 residues. CDR1 is ENHRY and CDR2 is SYGVKD in the germline V gene. The ends lost 3 bases at V and 0 bases at J; junction bases unmatched: 4. DNA for the CDR3: TGTGCCATCAGTGAAGGACTAGCGGGAGGAATCTCTGGGGCCAACGTCCTGACTTTC. Amino acids: CAISEGLAGGISGANVLTF.

The V call is TRBV3-1 (or the pseudogene TRBV3-2), the J call TRBJ2-1; 7 bases line up with TRBD2. The CDR3 loop spans 15 amino acids. Germline assignment: CDR1 LGHDT and CDR2 YNNKEL (reference sequence). Losses at the gene ends were 1 base for V and 3 bases for J; bases not matched to a gene: 3. CDR3 sequence reads: CASSQGSSGYNEQFF. For the CDR3, the DNA is TGTGCCAGCAGCCAAGGGTCTAGCGGCTACAATGAGCAGTTCTTC.

The V gene is TRBV7-2, the J gene TRBJ2-1; 11 nucleotides agree with TRBD2. Germline lookup yields CDR1 SGHTA and CDR2 FQGNSA. The length of the CDR3 is 16 residues. Losses at the gene ends were 2 bases for V and 2 bases for J; bases not matched to a gene: 2. This CDR3 reads CASSLPLAGAYNEQFF. CDR3 coding DNA: TGTGCCAGCAGCTTACCACTAGCGGGAGCCTACAATGAGCAGTTCTTC. Together with reference TRBV7-2 and TRBJ2-1, the CDR3 gives the full variable domain: GAGVSQSPSNKVTEKGKDVELRCDPISGHTALYWYRQSLGQGLEFLIYFQGNSAPDKSGLPSDRFSAERTGGSVSTLTIQRTQQEDSAVYLCASSLPLAGAYNEQFFGPGTRLTVL.

V usage is TRBV10-3 and J usage is TRBJ1-1; 9 nucleotides agree with TRBD1. With V trimmed by 11 bases and J by 4 bases, 14 bases remained unmatched. The CDR3 sequence is 15 residues long. The germline gives CDR1 ENHRY, CDR2 SYGVKD. The DNA for the CDR3 is TGTGCCTCCTCCCTGGGGGGGACAGGGACCACTGAAGCTTTCTTT. Its protein product is CASSLGGTGTTEAFF.

This clone was seen once. The J gene is TRBJ2-5, the V gene TRBV18; D may be TRBD2 (5 bases). Germline V lookup: CDR1 KGHSH, CDR2 LQKENI. V was pared by 4 bases and J by 5 bases, with 17 bases between. The length of the CDR3 is 15 residues. CDR3 region: CASSLELLVMETQYF. The DNA of the CDR3 is TGTGCCAGCTCACTGGAATTACTAGTGATGGAGACCCAGTACTTC. Full variable domain (rest looked up from reference TRBV18 and TRBJ2-5): NAGVMQNPRHLVRRRGQEARLRCSPMKGHSHVYWYRQLPEEGLKFMVYLQKENIIDESGMPKERFSAEFPKEGPSILRIQQVVRGDSAAYFCASSLELLVMETQYFGPGTRLLVL.

This sequence joins TRBV2 and TRBJ2-3, with TRBD2 identical over 10 bases. Germline CDR1 and CDR2: SNHLY and FYNNEI. V lost 4 bases to trimming and J lost 1 base; unmatched junction nucleotides: 14. There are 19 residues in the CDR3. This CDR3 is CASSVPGKREGQGTDTQYF. The CDR3 nucleotides read TGTGCCAGCAGTGTGCCCGGAAAGCGGGAGGGCCAAGGCACAGATACGCAGTATTTT.

The V call is TRBV7-9, the J call TRBJ2-7; 8 bases align to TRBD2. The CDR3 has 14 amino acids. Looked up from germline, CDR1 is SEHNR and CDR2 is FQNEAQ (reference sequence). V lost 5 bases, J lost 5 bases, and 8 bases stayed unmatched. The CDR3 sequence is CASSPSSGRDEQYF. Here the CDR3 DNA reads TGTGCCAGCAGCCCCTCCTCCGGGAGGGACGAGCAGTACTTC. The whole variable domain, remainder taken from reference TRBV7-9 and TRBJ2-7, is DTGVSQNPRHKITKRGQNVTFRCDPISEHNRLYWYRQTLGQGPEFLTYFQNEAQLEKSRLLSDRFSAERPKGSFSTLEIQRTEQGDSAMYLCASSPSSGRDEQYFGPGTRLTVT.

V is TRBV7-2 and J is TRBJ1-5; a possible D gene is TRBD1 (5 bases). CDR1 and CDR2 (germline): SGHTA, FQGNSA. V lost 0 bases and J lost 2, with 14 bases in between. The CDR3 is 17 amino acids. The CDR3 protein is CASSLAPGRKGNQPQHF. The CDR3, as DNA: TGTGCCAGCAGCTTAGCGCCAGGGCGAAAGGGCAATCAGCCCCAGCATTTT.

V usage is TRBV20-1 and J usage is TRBJ1-5, with TRBD1 as a possible D gene (6 bases). Germline V gene data show CDR1 as DFQATT and CDR2 as SNEGSKA (reference sequence). CDR3 length: 14 amino acids. Trimming pared 3 bases from V and 4 bases from J, leaving 13 bases between. CDR3 bases: TGCAGTGCTAGTTTGGGACAATTAAATCAGCCCCAGCATTTT. Its protein is CSASLGQLNQPQHF.

The chain combines TRBV28 with TRBJ1-1; possible D gene TRBD1, 5 bases. V was pared by 9 bases and J by 0 bases, with 14 bases between. Germline V CDR1 and CDR2: MDHEN, SYDVKM. The CDR3 extends over 14 amino acids. The CDR3 protein is CASIDREMNTEAFF. DNA of the CDR3: TGTGCCAGTATTGACAGAGAGATGAACACTGAAGCTTTCTTT.

This chain uses TRBV3-1 (or the pseudogene TRBV3-2) with TRBJ2-1, with 7 bases aligning to TRBD2. Germline V lookup: CDR1 LGHDT, CDR2 YNNKEL (reference sequence). Trimming took 1 base from V and 0 from J; bases not matched to a gene: 3. The CDR3 is made up of 16 amino acids. The CDR3 loop is CASSQGGGSSYNEQFF. For the CDR3, the DNA is TGTGCCAGCAGCCAAGGGGGCGGGAGCTCCTACAATGAGCAGTTCTTC.

This chain links TRBV19 with TRBJ1-5; a possible D gene is TRBD1 (6 bases). Germline CDR1 reads LNHDA; CDR2 reads SQIVND (reference sequence). There are 16 residues in the CDR3. Between the trimmed V and J ends, which lost 4 bases and 5 bases, there was a span of 18 bases. CDR3 sequence reads: CASSTTGIGGHQPQHF. CDR3 DNA sequence: TGTGCCAGTAGTACGACAGGAATCGGTGGACATCAGCCCCAGCATTTT.

V gene TRBV6-5 combines with J gene TRBJ2-3, with 8 positions matching TRBD1. V was clipped by 5 bases and J by 6 bases; unmatched bases: 10. Germline V gene lookup returns CDR1 MNHEY and CDR2 SVGAGI. The CDR3 is made up of 15 amino acids. Written as DNA, the CDR3 is TGTGCCAGCAGTCCATGGGGACAGGAGTCCGATACGCAGTATTTT. Protein: CASSPWGQESDTQYF.

This clone appeared a single time. This chain connects TRBV5-1 to TRBJ2-2, with 9 bases identical to TRBD1. This CDR3 region has 15 residues. V lost 1 base, J lost 4 bases, and 2 bases stayed unmatched. The germline V gene has CDR1 SGHRS and CDR2 YFSETQ. Here the CDR3 reads CASSLKTGGTGELFF. In DNA, the CDR3 is TGCGCCAGCAGCTTGAAGACAGGGGGCACCGGGGAGCTGTTTTTT.

The rearrangement uses TRBV7-2 and TRBJ1-6; weak D call: TRBD1 (5 bases). The V gene lost 5 bases and the J gene lost 7 bases, with 12 bases spanning the gap. This CDR3 has 14 amino acids. Germline CDR1 reads SGHTA; CDR2 reads FQGNSA. The CDR3 protein is CASSISYRNSPLHF. For the CDR3, the DNA is TGTGCCAGCAGCATATCATACAGGAATTCACCCCTCCACTTT.

This rearrangement joins TRBV9 to TRBJ2-3; 9 positions agree with TRBD2. This CDR3 comprises 14 residues. Trimming removed 6 bases from V and 1 base from J; junction bases left unmatched: 3. Germline V gene lookup returns CDR1 SGDLS and CDR2 YYNGEE. The CDR3 loop is CASTRTSGTDTQYF. CDR3 DNA: TGTGCCAGCACGAGGACTAGCGGCACAGATACGCAGTATTTT.

The rearrangement joins TRBV7-2 to TRBJ2-3; the D gene is possibly TRBD2 (6 bases). CDR3 length: 18 amino acids. Germline loops: CDR1 SGHTA, CDR2 FQGNSA. Trimming cost V 5 bases and J 0 bases, with 21 bases left between them. CDR3 loop: CASSGPAGSPLSTDTQYF. The CDR3 nucleotides read TGTGCCAGCAGCGGCCCCGCGGGGTCCCCCCTGAGCACAGATACGCAGTATTTT.

The chain links TRBV27 to TRBJ2-1, with 7 positions matching TRBD1. Unmatched junction bases numbered 24, after V lost 6 bases and J lost 4 bases. The CDR3 extends over 20 amino acids. Germline CDR1 MNHEY, CDR2 SMNVEV (reference sequence). CDR3 sequence reads: CASRNQSGTVYILRYNEQFF. CDR3 nucleotide sequence: TGTGCCAGCAGGAATCAATCCGGGACAGTTTATATCCTGCGATACAATGAGCAGTTCTTC.

This clone was picked up a small number of times. This CDR3 reads CASRDSGTTGELFF. Here the CDR3 DNA reads TGTGCCAGTAGGGACAGCGGAACAACCGGGGAGCTGTTTTTT. V is TRBV19 and J is TRBJ2-2; a weak D match, TRBD1 (6 bases). V was shortened by 6 bases and J by 5 bases, with 13 bases between the two germline ends. CDR3 size: 14 residues. From germline, CDR1 is LNHDA and CDR2 SQIVND (reference sequence).

The chain carries TRBV20-1 and TRBJ1-6; D is undetermined. Deletions cut 3 bases from V and 12 bases from J, with 9 bases between. The CDR3 has 11 amino acids. The germline V gene has CDR1 DFQATT and CDR2 SNEGSKA (reference sequence). The CDR3: CSASSQRPLHF. CDR3 sequence (DNA): TGCAGTGCTAGTAGCCAGCGACCCCTCCACTTT.

This clone occurred once. J is TRBJ2-2 and V is TRBV27, with D perhaps matching TRBD1 (6 bases). The CDR3 runs to 15 residues. Germline CDR1 MNHEY, CDR2 SMNVEV (reference sequence). Trimming shortened V by 6 bases and J by 5 bases, and 16 bases separated the two germline ends. CDR3 amino acids: CASRTPGTSTGELFF. The CDR3 DNA follows: TGTGCCAGCAGGACCCCCGGGACAAGTACCGGGGAGCTGTTTTTT.

The V and J genes are TRBV5-1 and TRBJ2-3; TRBD2 matches at 7 bases. The germline V gene has CDR1 SGHRS and CDR2 YFSETQ. V trimming: 4 bases; J trimming: 2 bases; junction bases outside the gene matches: 4. This CDR3 has 14 amino acids. The CDR3 coding sequence is TGCGCCAGCAGCATAGCGGGCGACACAGATACGCAGTATTTT. Protein product: CASSIAGDTDTQYF.

The chain uses TRBV5-1 and TRBJ1-1; no clear D gene. Looked up from germline, CDR1 is SGHRS and CDR2 is YFSETQ. The length of the CDR3 is 14 residues. Trimming took 5 bases from V and 0 from J, leaving 11 bases between them. The CDR3 nucleotides read TGCGCCAGCAGAGTAGAGGCGGTGAACACTGAAGCTTTCTTT. This codes for CASRVEAVNTEAFF.

The chain couples TRBV28 to TRBJ1-2; 12 positions agree with TRBD1. Germline V gene data show CDR1 as MDHEN and CDR2 as SYDVKM. The V segment lost 4 bases and the J segment 4 bases; nucleotides outside the gene matches: 7. This CDR3 comprises 16 residues. The CDR3 nucleotides read TGTGCCAGCAGTTCTATCGGGACAGGGGGCGTCTATGGCTACACCTTC. This codes for CASSSIGTGGVYGYTF.

The rearrangement joins TRBV27 to TRBJ2-3; maybe TRBD2 (6 bases). The ends were cut back, 2 bases at V and 1 base at J, with 13 bases in the middle. This CDR3 has 16 amino acids. Germline V CDR1 and CDR2: MNHEY, SMNVEV (reference sequence). The CDR3 sequence is CASSLGTGVGTDTQYF. In DNA, the CDR3 is TGTGCCAGCAGTTTAGGGACGGGAGTGGGCACAGATACGCAGTATTTT.

The rearrangement links TRBV28 to TRBJ1-2, with D possibly matching TRBD1 (5 bases). Trimming left V 1 base short and J 3 bases short, with 18 bases between. CDR3 length equals 17 residues. Germline V gene data show CDR1 as MDHEN and CDR2 as SYDVKM. The CDR3 loop reads CASSLLTGGWVDYGYTF. The CDR3 DNA reads as TGTGCCAGCAGTTTATTAACGGGGGGGTGGGTAGACTATGGCTACACCTTC.

V gene TRBV30 combines with J gene TRBJ1-1, with D perhaps matching TRBD1 (5 bases). The CDR3 runs to 12 residues. The V and J ends lost 2 bases and 7 bases respectively, with 11 bases between them. The germline V gene encodes CDR1 GTSNPN and CDR2 SVGIG (reference sequence). The CDR3 region is CAWSPRQSEAFF. The CDR3 DNA reads as TGTGCCTGGAGTCCTCGACAGAGTGAAGCTTTCTTT.